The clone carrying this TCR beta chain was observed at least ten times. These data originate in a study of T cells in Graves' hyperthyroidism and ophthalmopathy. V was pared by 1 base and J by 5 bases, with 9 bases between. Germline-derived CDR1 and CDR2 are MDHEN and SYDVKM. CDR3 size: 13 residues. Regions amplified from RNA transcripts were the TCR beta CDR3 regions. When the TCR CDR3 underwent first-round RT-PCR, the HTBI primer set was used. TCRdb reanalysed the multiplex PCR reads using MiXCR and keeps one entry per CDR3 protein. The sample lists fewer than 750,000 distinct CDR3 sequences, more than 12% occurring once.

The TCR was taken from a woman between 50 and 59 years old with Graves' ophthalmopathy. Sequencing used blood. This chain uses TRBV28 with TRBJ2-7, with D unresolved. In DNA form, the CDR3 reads TGTGCCAGCAGTTTATTTGGTAGAGACGAGCAGTACTTC. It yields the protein CASSLFGRDEQYF.